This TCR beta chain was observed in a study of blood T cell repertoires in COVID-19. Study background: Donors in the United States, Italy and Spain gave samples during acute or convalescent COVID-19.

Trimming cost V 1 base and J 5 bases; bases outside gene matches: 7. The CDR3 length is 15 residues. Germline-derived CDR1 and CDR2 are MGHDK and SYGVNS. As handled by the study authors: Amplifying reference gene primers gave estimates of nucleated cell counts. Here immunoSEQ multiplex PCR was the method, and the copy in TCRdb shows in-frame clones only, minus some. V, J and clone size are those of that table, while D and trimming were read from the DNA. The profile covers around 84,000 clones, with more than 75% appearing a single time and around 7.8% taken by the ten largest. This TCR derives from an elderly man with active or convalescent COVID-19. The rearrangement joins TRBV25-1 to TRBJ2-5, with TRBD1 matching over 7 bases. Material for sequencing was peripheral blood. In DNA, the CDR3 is TGTGCCAGCAGTGAATTTGTAGGGGGCGCGGAGACCCAGTACTTC. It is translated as CASSEFVGGAETQYF.